This T cell receptor beta chain comes out of a study of vaccination effects on CD4 cells after COVID-19. The method was immunoSEQ multiplex PCR; TCRdb's version includes in-frame clones alone and lacks a portion of them. There are approximately 70,000 clones in the sample; approximately 76% occur only once, and about 0.91% lies in the top ten. Trimming stripped 4 bases from V and 6 bases from J, with 22 bases between. Germline V gene sequence: CDR1 SGDLS, CDR2 YYNGEE. The CDR3 is made up of 16 amino acids. On this clone: Its target is unknown.

Expansion of antigen-specific CD4+ T cells with viral peptide pools was carried out by the ViraFEST assay before sequencing. With approximately 10 days of culture completed, CD4+ T cells were isolated. Participants received two doses of either the BNT162b2 or mRNA-1273 vaccine. This TCR came from a human donor who received a COVID-19 vaccine. The V gene is TRBV9, the J gene TRBJ1-2; D is possibly TRBD1 (5 bases). The sample here was CD4+ T cells from PBMCs cultured with HCoV-OC43 spike peptides, taken after COVID-19 vaccination. The sample's subset: HCoV-OC43 spike overlapping peptide pool stimulation. DNA of the CDR3: TGTGCCAGCAGCCCGCAGGGTTCCTTGATTTGGGATGGCTACACCTTC. This encodes CASSPQGSLIWDGYTF.